This entry lists 16 T cell receptor beta chains sequenced from one sample in a study of memory CD4+ T cells and cytomegalovirus serostatus. Single viable CD3+CD4+CD8-CD45RO+ cells were sorted as the memory CD4+ T cells. Here immunoSEQ multiplex PCR was the method, and the copy in TCRdb shows in-frame clones only, minus some. The top ten clones hold more than 0.9% of a sample with about 45,000 clones, about 73% of them seen once. Sequencing was performed on memory CD4+ T cells from blood. The origin of the receptors is an adult in good health and CMV-seronegative.

Note on this clone: Other DNA sequences in the same sample also yield this CDR3. This sequence joins TRBV6-1 and TRBJ1-2; D not certain. The CDR3 consists of 13 residues. Germline lookup yields CDR1 MNHNS and CDR2 SASEGT. The V end was cut by 1 base, the J end by 4 bases, with 7 bases between. The CDR3: CASSEVAVYGYTF. CDR3 in DNA: TGTGCCAGCAGTGAAGTGGCCGTCTATGGCTACACCTTC.

This clone was recorded a few times. The rearrangement links TRBV15 to TRBJ2-1; 7 bases are a match to TRBD2. The V gene end was trimmed by 7 bases and the J gene end by 3 bases; junction bases not matched to a gene: 6. The CDR3 is 14 residues long. Germline values: CDR1 LNHNV, CDR2 YYDKDF (reference sequence). The CDR3 reads CATTAGVVYNEQFF. The DNA for the CDR3 is TGTGCCACCACGGCGGGGGTCGTCTACAATGAGCAGTTCTTC. Filled out from reference TRBV15 and TRBJ2-1, the complete variable domain reads DAMVIQNPRYQVTQFGKPVTLSCSQTLNHNVMYWYQQKSSQAPKLLFHYYDKDFNNEADTPDNFQSRRPNTSFCFLDIRSPGLGDTAMYLCATTAGVVYNEQFFGPGTRLTVL.

The gene calls are TRBV7-6 and TRBJ1-3, with a tentative D call TRBD1 (5 bases). V was trimmed by 5 bases and J by 6 bases, leaving 20 bases between them. Germline values: CDR1 SGHVS, CDR2 FNYEAQ. This CDR3 spans 16 amino acids. The CDR3 protein is CASSPAPGGLKNTIYF. In DNA form, the CDR3 reads TGTGCCAGCAGCCCCGCACCCGGGGGATTGAAAAACACCATATATTTT.

CDR3 in DNA: TGCGCCAGCAGCTTGTACCCGACAGGGAACACTGAAGCTTTCTTT. It specifies CASSLYPTGNTEAFF. V gene TRBV5-1 combines with J gene TRBJ1-1; D might be TRBD1 (6 bases). This CDR3 region has 15 residues. Germline CDR1 is SGHRS and CDR2 is YFSETQ. The V end lost 1 base, the J end lost 1 base, and 11 bases lay between the germline ends.

CDR3 residues: CASSEARDTGELFF. The CDR3 coding sequence is TGTGCCAGCAGTGAAGCGAGGGACACCGGGGAGCTGTTTTTT. The chain joins TRBV6-1 to TRBJ2-2; D is possibly TRBD2 (5 bases). Per germline, CDR1 MNHNS and CDR2 SASEGT. The CDR3 contains 14 residues. The V and J ends lost 0 bases and 3 bases respectively, with 5 bases between them.

CDR3 sequence reads: CASSPTGNYGYTF. The CDR3 DNA reads as TGCGCCAGCAGCCCGACAGGAAACTATGGCTACACCTTC. This rearrangement joins TRBV4-3 to TRBJ1-2, with D possibly matching TRBD1 (6 bases). The length of the CDR3 is 13 residues. Germline CDR1 is LGHNA and CDR2 is YSLEER. V lost 4 bases and J lost 2, with 8 bases in between.

The chain joins TRBV15 to TRBJ1-2; a possible D gene is TRBD1 (5 bases). Germline CDR1 LNHNV, CDR2 YYDKDF (reference sequence). CDR3 length: 15 amino acids. Trimming stripped 3 bases from V and 5 bases from J, with 16 bases between. This chain's CDR3 is CATSRGSGDLYGYTF. For the CDR3, the DNA is TGTGCCACCAGCAGGGGTTCGGGGGACCTATATGGCTACACCTTC.

This sequence joins TRBV28 and TRBJ1-6, with 9 bases fitting TRBD1. J lost 7 bases, V lost 6 bases, and 4 bases had no gene match. The germline gives CDR1 MDHEN, CDR2 SYDVKM. The CDR3 contains 14 residues. This CDR3 is CASSPGTGNSPLHF. CDR3 coding DNA: TGTGCCAGCAGCCCCGGGACAGGGAATTCACCCCTCCACTTT.

The chain employs TRBV7-2 and TRBJ1-2; 7 bases agree with TRBD1. The V and J ends lost 7 bases and 4 bases, in that order; junction bases with no gene match: 9. This CDR3 spans 14 amino acids. CDR1 SGHTA and CDR2 FQGNSA come from the germline V gene. The CDR3, as DNA: TGTGCCAGCACCTTCAGGGGGTCTGTCTATGGCTACACCTTC. This sequence encodes CASTFRGSVYGYTF.

The chain couples TRBV4-1 to TRBJ1-5; 7 nucleotides align to TRBD1. Trimming cost V 4 bases and J 0 bases; bases outside gene matches: 6. Germline CDR1 is MGHRA and CDR2 is YSYEKL. The CDR3 has 16 residues. CDR3 loop: CASSRGTAYSNQPQHF. The CDR3 DNA reads TGCGCCAGCAGCCGTGGGACAGCTTATAGCAATCAGCCCCAGCATTTT.

The chain has TRBV7-2 and TRBJ2-1; D uncertain. Trimming removed 1 base at V and 4 bases at J, with 11 bases between. The CDR3 consists of 15 residues. Germline CDR1 SGHTA, CDR2 FQGNSA. CDR3 bases: TGTGCCAGCAGCTTAGAGAGTATGCAGTACAATGAGCAGTTCTTC. Protein product: CASSLESMQYNEQFF.

CDR3 nucleotide sequence: TGTGCCAGCAGCTTAGCTGGCGGGGGGGCCACAGAGACCCAGTACTTC. This gives the protein CASSLAGGGATETQYF. The chain carries TRBV11-2 and TRBJ2-5; TRBD2 matches at 9 bases. This CDR3 region has 16 residues. The V gene end was trimmed by 1 base and the J gene end by 4 bases; junction bases not matched to a gene: 7. CDR1 and CDR2 from the germline V gene are SGHAT and FQNNGV. The full variable domain, rest sourced from reference TRBV11-2 and TRBJ2-5, is EAGVAQSPRYKIIEKRQSVAFWCNPISGHATLYWYQQILGQGPKLLIQFQNNGVVDDSQLPKDRFSAERLKGVDSTLKIQPAKLEDSAVYLCASSLAGGGATETQYFGPGTRLLVL.

V is TRBV27 and J is TRBJ2-1; D is tentatively TRBD1 or TRBD2 (6 bases each). The germline V gene has CDR1 MNHEY and CDR2 SMNVEV (reference sequence). The CDR3 runs 15 residues. The ends were cut back, 6 bases at V and 7 bases at J, with 19 bases in the middle. The CDR3 region is CASSLGGTLRNEQFF. The CDR3, as DNA: TGTGCCAGCAGCCTAGGGGGGACACTGAGGAATGAGCAGTTCTTC.

In this sample, this clone turned up once. This chain links TRBV4-2 with TRBJ1-4; the match to TRBD1 covers 9 bases. The trim removed 4 bases at V and 8 bases at J, leaving 5 bases unmatched. CDR3 length: 14 amino acids. Germline V lookup: CDR1 LGHNA, CDR2 YNFKEQ. This chain's CDR3 is CASSRQGVEEKLFF. The CDR3 region has the DNA TGTGCCAGCAGCCGACAGGGGGTTGAGGAAAAACTGTTTTTT.

The chain joins TRBV5-4 to TRBJ2-7; D tentatively reads TRBD1 or TRBD2 (5 bases each). V was pared by 4 bases and J by 0 bases, with 8 bases between. The CDR3 length is 13 residues. The V gene's germline CDR1 is SGHNT and CDR2 YYREEE (reference sequence). The CDR3 sequence is CASSRDASYEQYF. DNA of the CDR3: TGTGCCAGCAGCCGGGACGCCTCCTACGAGCAGTACTTC.

The genes are TRBV19 and TRBJ1-1; 7 bases match TRBD1. Germline V gene sequence: CDR1 LNHDA, CDR2 SQIVND (reference sequence). V lost 5 bases, J lost 3 bases, and 9 bases stayed unmatched. The CDR3 length is 15 residues. The CDR3 sequence is CASSGYRGAHTEAFF. The CDR3 region has the DNA TGTGCCAGTAGTGGCTACAGGGGCGCCCACACTGAAGCTTTCTTT.